These T cell receptor beta chains were read from a single sample in a study of T cell responses to AZD1222 COVID-19 vaccine. Clones were sequenced by immunoSEQ multiplex PCR, and TCRdb holds only the in-frame ones, with some missing. The table has some 130,000 clones, approximately 90% seen once. Sequenced here: peripheral blood, sampled on day 0 of AZD1222 vaccination. Every receptor here comes from an adult in good health. CDR3s include the opening cysteine and the closing phenylalanine or tryptophan. The order of the fields is CDR3 DNA, CDR3 protein, V gene, D gene, clone size, J gene. The D gene is left open where the match is weak. Size is omitted from some rows. Given values are once, few, many or a class for expanded clones.

DNA: TGTGCCAGCAGCTTGTCGGGACAGGGATACACCGGGGAGCTGTTTTTT; CDR3: CASSLSGQGYTGELFF; V: TRBV5-6; D: TRBD1; size: few; J: TRBJ2-2
DNA: TGTGCCAGCAGCTTATCAGGGAATCAGCCCCAGCATTTT; CDR3: CASSLSGNQPQHF; V: TRBV5-5; D: -; size: -; J: TRBJ1-5
DNA: TGTGCCAGCAGCTACCAGGGTTTTGTAGATGAGCAGTTCTTC; CDR3: CASSYQGFVDEQFF; V: TRBV7-2; D: -; size: -; J: TRBJ2-1
DNA: TGCGCCAGCAGCCAAGAAGCTTTGGCCGGGACACGTACGACGGCCCTCCACTTT; CDR3: CASSQEALAGTRTTALHF; V: TRBV4-3; D: -; size: -; J: TRBJ1-6
DNA: TGTGCCAGCAGCGTTGGGACAGGACTAAGAGATGGGACCCTCCACTTT; CDR3: CASSVGTGLRDGTLHF; V: TRBV9; D: TRBD1; size: -; J: TRBJ1-6
DNA: TGTGCCTGGAGTGTGGATTTTTCCGGGGAGCTGTTTTTT; CDR3: CAWSVDFSGELFF; V: TRBV30; D: -; size: -; J: TRBJ2-2
DNA: TGCGCCAGCAGCCAAAAAGGAGGGGTTCTAGCGAACACTGAAGCTTTCTTT; CDR3: CASSQKGGVLANTEAFF; V: TRBV4-1; D: -; size: once; J: TRBJ1-1
DNA: TGTGCCAGCAGCCAACGGACAGGACAGTCAGAAAAACTGTTTTTT; CDR3: CASSQRTGQSEKLFF; V: TRBV14; D: TRBD1; size: -; J: TRBJ1-4
DNA: TGTGCCAGCAGCCCCCAAGGACAGACAGCTGGCTACACCTTC; CDR3: CASSPQGQTAGYTF; V: TRBV7-8; D: -; size: -; J: TRBJ1-2
DNA: TGTGCCAGTAGTATAGATGTCAAGAAGGGCCCCCAAGAGACCCAGTACTTC; CDR3: CASSIDVKKGPQETQYF; V: TRBV19; D: -; size: -; J: TRBJ2-5
DNA: TGTGCCAGTATTACGGGACAGGGGGTCACTGAAGCTTTCTTT; CDR3: CASITGQGVTEAFF; V: TRBV19; D: TRBD1; size: -; J: TRBJ1-1
DNA: TGTGCCAGCAGCTGGTTAGGGGGGGCTGCAGATACGCAGTATTTT; CDR3: CASSWLGGAADTQYF; V: TRBV7-8; D: -; size: -; J: TRBJ2-3
DNA: TGCGCCAGCAGCCACGCCTTAGATACGCAGTATTTT; CDR3: CASSHALDTQYF; V: TRBV4-1; D: -; size: -; J: TRBJ2-3
DNA: TGCGCCAGCAGCCAAGATGAAGGTTTCCCGACGCCCCTCCACTTT; CDR3: CASSQDEGFPTPLHF; V: TRBV4-3; D: -; size: -; J: TRBJ1-6
DNA: TGTGCTAGCAGCTTAAGAGGAGGGGGCGGGGAGCTGTTTTTT; CDR3: CASSLRGGGGELFF; V: TRBV7-7; D: -; size: -; J: TRBJ2-2
DNA: TGCAGCGGACTAGCGGGGGAAGAGACCCAGTACTTC; CDR3: CSGLAGEETQYF; V: TRBV29-1; D: TRBD2; size: -; J: TRBJ2-5
DNA: TGTGCCAGCAGTCGGTGGGACGGAAACACCATATATTTT; CDR3: CASSRWDGNTIYF; V: TRBV12-3/TRBV12-4; D: -; size: few; J: TRBJ1-3
DNA: TGTGCCAGCTCAGACTGGACTAGCGGGGGGTACAATGAGCAGTTCTTC; CDR3: CASSDWTSGGYNEQFF; V: TRBV18; D: TRBD2; size: -; J: TRBJ2-1
DNA: TGTGCCAGCAGCCATCCGGGACAGGGCGACACTGAAGCCTTCTTT; CDR3: CASSHPGQGDTEAFF; V: TRBV5-4; D: TRBD1; size: -; J: TRBJ1-1
DNA: TGTGCCAGCAGCGTAGGGGGGTCTGGGGCCAACGTCCTGACTTTC; CDR3: CASSVGGSGANVLTF; V: TRBV9; D: -; size: -; J: TRBJ2-6
DNA: TGCGCCAGCAGCTTTGATCGGGGGGGCTTAGCGGAGCAGTACTTC; CDR3: CASSFDRGGLAEQYF; V: TRBV5-1; D: TRBD2; size: -; J: TRBJ2-7
DNA: TGTGCCAGCAGCCGCCTTACAGGGGGTAATGGCTACACCTTC; CDR3: CASSRLTGGNGYTF; V: TRBV3-1/TRBV3-2; D: TRBD1; size: -; J: TRBJ1-2
DNA: TGTGCCAGCAGCGTAGTGGGCAACTTGAACACTGAAGCTTTCTTT; CDR3: CASSVVGNLNTEAFF; V: TRBV9; D: -; size: -; J: TRBJ1-1
DNA: TGTGCCAGCAGCTTAGCTGGGGGGGCTGGGGCGACGCAGTATTTT; CDR3: CASSLAGGAGATQYF; V: TRBV11-1; D: -; size: -; J: TRBJ2-3
DNA: TGCGCCAGCAGCTTTGGTTACGAGCAGTACTTC; CDR3: CASSFGYEQYF; V: TRBV5-1; D: -; size: -; J: TRBJ2-7
DNA: TGTGCCAGCTCTAGGAGACCCTCCTACGAGCAGTACTTC; CDR3: CASSRRPSYEQYF; V: TRBV6-5; D: -; size: -; J: TRBJ2-7
DNA: TGTGCCAGCAGCTTGGAGGGAGCAAAAATCTCCTACAATGAGCAGTTCTTC; CDR3: CASSLEGAKISYNEQFF; V: TRBV5-4; D: -; size: -; J: TRBJ2-1
DNA: TGTGCCAGCACCGGTTCAAATGGGCAGCCGGGCAATCAGCCCCAGCATTTT; CDR3: CASTGSNGQPGNQPQHF; V: TRBV28; D: -; size: -; J: TRBJ1-5
DNA: TGTGCCAGCAGCTGGAACGGGGATGGCTACACCTTC; CDR3: CASSWNGDGYTF; V: TRBV11-1; D: -; size: -; J: TRBJ1-2
DNA: TGTGCCAGCAGTTACAGGGCTGGCAATCAGCCCCAGCATTTT; CDR3: CASSYRAGNQPQHF; V: TRBV6-5; D: -; size: once; J: TRBJ1-5
DNA: TGTGCCAGTAGTGGCTCTAGGAGAGTGGAGCAGTTCTTC; CDR3: CASSGSRRVEQFF; V: TRBV19; D: -; size: -; J: TRBJ2-1
DNA: TGTGCCAGCAGTTTCGGACAGGGTAACTACAATGAGCAGTTCTTC; CDR3: CASSFGQGNYNEQFF; V: TRBV6-2/TRBV6-3; D: TRBD1; size: -; J: TRBJ2-1
DNA: TGTGCCAGCTCTAGGGCTGCGACAAGTGAGCAGTTCTTC; CDR3: CASSRAATSEQFF; V: TRBV18; D: -; size: -; J: TRBJ2-1
DNA: TGTGCCAGCAGCTTGGAGGACAGGGGGCGAAAACTGTTTTTT; CDR3: CASSLEDRGRKLFF; V: TRBV5-6; D: TRBD1; size: -; J: TRBJ1-4
DNA: TGTGCCAGCGATAACGGGGAAAGGAAGAATGAGCAGTTCTTC; CDR3: CASDNGERKNEQFF; V: TRBV7-9; D: -; size: -; J: TRBJ2-1
DNA: TGCGCCAGCAGCTCGTCGGACAGGGGTGAAGCTTTCTTT; CDR3: CASSSSDRGEAFF; V: TRBV5-1; D: TRBD1; size: once; J: TRBJ1-1
DNA: TGTGCCAGCAGTTTATTGCCGGGAAGCAATCAGCCCCAGCATTTT; CDR3: CASSLLPGSNQPQHF; V: TRBV28; D: -; size: -; J: TRBJ1-5
DNA: TGTGCCAGCAGGGAGTTTGCATCCGGGACAGGGACTGGCTACACCTTC; CDR3: CASREFASGTGTGYTF; V: TRBV2; D: TRBD1; size: -; J: TRBJ1-2
DNA: TGCGCCAGCAGCCCCGGGCCCCGGGAGGATACGCAGTATTTT; CDR3: CASSPGPREDTQYF; V: TRBV5-1; D: -; size: -; J: TRBJ2-3
DNA: TGTGCCAGCTCACTTGGGACTGGGGCACAGCCCCAGCATTTT; CDR3: CASSLGTGAQPQHF; V: TRBV18; D: -; size: -; J: TRBJ1-5
DNA: TGTGCCAGCAGCTCGCGAACGAATGAGCAGTTCTTC; CDR3: CASSSRTNEQFF; V: TRBV5-5; D: -; size: -; J: TRBJ2-1
DNA: TGCGCCAGCAGCCCGGGACTAGCGGGGGGCATAGGGCGTAGTGAGCAGTTCTTC; CDR3: CASSPGLAGGIGRSEQFF; V: TRBV5-1; D: TRBD2; size: once; J: TRBJ2-1